Following are 13 T cell receptor beta chains from one sample sequenced in a study of tumor and adjacent non-tumor tissue in lung cancer. No cell sorting was done before RNA was extracted from the tissue. The library came from three nested PCR rounds adapted from ARM-PCR protocols. TCRdb re-called the multiplex PCR reads with MiXCR, one entry per CDR3 protein. The table records 60,000 to 85,000 distinct CDR3 sequences, more than 70% of them present only once. Sample: lung tumor tissue. Every receptor here comes from a man in his 60s with non-small cell lung cancer.

Worth noting for this clonotype: At one end, the junction sequence differs from germline, possibly due to a read error. The chain carries TRBV6-5 and TRBJ1-5, with D unresolved. Germline V gene lookup returns CDR1 MNHEY and CDR2 SVGAGI. This CDR3 is 16 amino acids long. This chain's CDR3 is CPSSRVWADSNQPQHF. DNA for the CDR3: TGTCCCAGCAGCCGGGTGTGGGCAGATAGTAATCAGCCCCAGCATTTT.

With regard to this clonotype: One base away lies a much larger clone, so this may be a sequencing read error. This chain links TRBV5-1 with TRBJ2-1, with 9 bases fitting TRBD2. The germline CDR1 and CDR2 sequences are SGHRS and YFSETQ. This CDR3 spans 15 amino acids. The CDR3 region is CASSYSGSSNNEQFF. In nucleotides, the CDR3 is TGCGCCAGCAGTTATAGCGGGAGCTCCAACAATGAGCAGTTCTTC.

In regard to this clonotype: At one boundary the junction diverges from the germline segment, which might be a read error. This chain uses TRBV6-5 with TRBJ2-7; 9 bases agree with TRBD1. Germline V gene data show CDR1 as MNHEY and CDR2 as SVGAGI. The CDR3 totals 14 residues. The CDR3 protein is CGSSNMTGGYEQYF. The CDR3, as DNA: TGTGGCAGCAGTAATATGACAGGGGGCTACGAGCAGTACTTC.

This clonotype appeared many times. V and J are TRBV20-1 and TRBJ2-7; 11 nucleotides line up with TRBD1. Germline V CDR1 and CDR2: DFQATT, SNEGSKA (reference sequence). The CDR3 runs 14 residues. The J segment lost 4 bases and the V segment lost 3 bases, leaving 5 bases of the junction unmatched. The DNA of the CDR3 is TGCAGTGCTAGGGACGGGACAGGGGGGTACGAGCAGTACTTC. Translated, it gives CSARDGTGGYEQYF.

Regarding this clonotype: At one boundary the junction diverges from the germline segment, which might be a read error. The V gene is TRBV6-6, the J gene TRBJ1-1; no clear D. This CDR3 contains 13 residues. CDR1 is MNHNY and CDR2 is SVGAGI in the germline V gene (reference sequence). In DNA, the CDR3 is TGTGCCAGCACTTATTCTGTGAACACTGAAGCTCTCTTT. Its protein product is CASTYSVNTEALF.

This clonotype showed up just once. V usage is TRBV29-1 and J usage is TRBJ1-2, with D possibly matching TRBD1 (5 bases). Germline V gives CDR1 SQVTM, CDR2 ANQGSEA. V was cut by 7 bases and J by 11 bases, with 20 bases left in between. The CDR3 extends over 12 amino acids. The chain's CDR3 is CSAEEGRGEYTF. The CDR3 DNA reads as TGCAGCGCCGAGGAGGGGAGAGGTGAATACACCTTC.

A remark on this clonotype: The conserved phenylalanine or tryptophan is not found at the CDR3 terminus, so this likely reflects a read error. The chain has TRBV10-3 and TRBJ1-6; the D is unclear. This CDR3 region has 14 residues. The germline gives CDR1 ENHRY, CDR2 SYGVKD. In nucleotides, the CDR3 is TGTGCCATCAGTGAGATCGTAACCAATTTACCCCTCCACATT. Its translation: CAISEIVTNLPLHI.

The chain uses TRBV20-1 and TRBJ2-1, with 8 bases matching TRBD2. The junction had 9 bases not matched to a gene; V was cut back by 1 base and J by 7 bases. CDR3 length equals 15 residues. Per the germline V gene, CDR1 is DFQATT and CDR2 is SNEGSKA (reference sequence). CDR3 coding DNA: TGCAGTGCTAGAGTCGTGACTAGCGAGAGGAATGAGCAGTTCTTC. This codes for CSARVVTSERNEQFF.

This clonotype was seen just once. The V gene is TRBV29-1, the J gene TRBJ1-4; TRBD1 is a possible D gene (6 bases). CDR3 length equals 12 residues. Germline V gene lookup returns CDR1 SQVTM and CDR2 ANQGSEA. V lost 2 bases, J lost 17 bases, and 18 bases lay in between. The CDR3: CSVEIGGGELFF. CDR3 DNA: TGCAGCGTTGAAATCGGGGGCGGCGAATTATTTTTT.

On this clonotype: Mismatch with germline at one junction end may stem from a read error. V gene TRBV29-1 combines with J gene TRBJ2-2; either TRBD1 or TRBD2 may fit D (5 bases each). CDR1 and CDR2 (germline): SQVTM, ANQGSEA. This CDR3 has 15 amino acids. In DNA form, the CDR3 reads TGCAGCGTTGAGGGACCAGCGGTGAACACCGGGAAGCTGTTTTTT. It encodes CSVEGPAVNTGKLFF.

Comment on this clonotype: The germline gene is not matched at one end of the junction; a read error may be the cause. The rearrangement uses TRBV5-4 and TRBJ2-4; 7 bases map to TRBD2. Germline-derived CDR1 and CDR2 are SGHNT and YYREEE (reference sequence). The CDR3 has 14 amino acids. CDR3 protein: CASSPGRELNTQYF. DNA of the CDR3: TGTGCCAGCAGCCCCGGGCGGGAGTTAAACACTCAGTACTTC.

This clonotype was seen a few times. A read error may explain this, as a much larger clone is one base away. This chain links TRBV5-7 with TRBJ1-1; D is perhaps TRBD1 (6 bases). TRBV5-7 is an open reading frame, and its role is uncertain. The length of the CDR3 is 16 residues. The DNA of the CDR3 is TGTGCCAGCAGCTTGGCGGACAGCTCGATGAACAATGAAGCTTTCTTT. Translated, it gives CASSLADSSMNNEAFF.

Details on this clonotype: It is likely a read error, because the conserved phenylalanine at the end of the CDR3 is missing. This sequence joins TRBV20-1 and TRBJ2-3; 7 positions match TRBD1. This CDR3 spans 13 amino acids. J lost 6 bases, V lost 6 bases, and 9 bases had no gene match. Germline assignment: CDR1 DFQATT and CDR2 SNEGSKA (reference sequence). This CDR3 is CSARGQLTDTQYL. The CDR3 DNA reads as TGCAGTGCACGGGGACAGCTTACTGATACGCAGTATTTA.